This TCR beta chain was sequenced for a study of Graves' ophthalmopathy and Graves' hyperthyroidism. This clonotype was recorded a few times. Its antigen is not identified. Germline V gives CDR1 SNHLY, CDR2 FYNNEI. Trimming pared 5 bases from V and 4 bases from J, leaving 11 bases between. CDR3 length equals 13 residues. Overall study results and limits: A classifier, a 13-signature model, separated ophthalmopathy from stable hyperthyroidism with 85% to 90% sensitivity and around 83% specificity.

RNA transcripts served as template for amplifying TCR beta CDR3 sequences. In the first round, RT-PCR was carried out with HTBI primers, and a multiplex PCR formed the second round. TCRdb re-derived calls from the multiplex PCR reads in MiXCR, one entry per CDR3 protein. The sample lists around 670,000 distinct CDR3 sequences, around 40% occurring once. With a duration under 3 months, ophthalmopathy in the donors showed moderate-to-severe activity, CAS ≥3 and NOSPECS ≥4. PBMCs were isolated from an approximately 10 ml sample of fresh peripheral blood. The chain has TRBV2 and TRBJ2-5, with D possibly matching TRBD1 (6 bases). The sample taken for sequencing was peripheral blood. This receptor was identified in an adult man with Graves' ophthalmopathy. CDR3 in amino acids: CASSQGNGETQYF. The CDR3 DNA reads as TGTGCCAGCAGTCAGGGGAATGGAGAGACCCAGTACTTC.